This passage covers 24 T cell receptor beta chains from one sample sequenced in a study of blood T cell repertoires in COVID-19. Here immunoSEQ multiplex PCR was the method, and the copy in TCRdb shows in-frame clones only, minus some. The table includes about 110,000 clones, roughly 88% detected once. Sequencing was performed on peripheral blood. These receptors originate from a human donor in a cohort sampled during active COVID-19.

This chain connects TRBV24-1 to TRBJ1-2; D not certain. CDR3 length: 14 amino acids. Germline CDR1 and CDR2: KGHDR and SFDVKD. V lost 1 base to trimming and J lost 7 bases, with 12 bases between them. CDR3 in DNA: TGTGCCACCAGTGATTTAAGCAGGCTTGGTGGCTACACCTTC. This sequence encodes CATSDLSRLGGYTF.

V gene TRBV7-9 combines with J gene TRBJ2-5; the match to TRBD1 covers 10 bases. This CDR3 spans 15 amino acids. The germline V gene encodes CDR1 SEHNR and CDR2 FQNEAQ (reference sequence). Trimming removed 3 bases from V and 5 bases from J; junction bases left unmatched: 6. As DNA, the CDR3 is TGTGCCAGCAGCTTGATGACAGGGGGCGCGGAGACCCAGTACTTC. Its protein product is CASSLMTGGAETQYF. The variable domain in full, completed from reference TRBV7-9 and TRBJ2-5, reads DTGVSQNPRHKITKRGQNVTFRCDPISEHNRLYWYRQTLGQGPEFLTYFQNEAQLEKSRLLSDRFSAERPKGSFSTLEIQRTEQGDSAMYLCASSLMTGGAETQYFGPGTRLLVL.

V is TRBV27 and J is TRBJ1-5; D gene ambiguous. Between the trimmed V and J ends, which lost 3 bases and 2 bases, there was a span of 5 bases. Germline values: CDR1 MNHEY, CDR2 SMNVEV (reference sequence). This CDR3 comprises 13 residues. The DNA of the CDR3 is TGTGCCAGCAGTTTTCAGGGCAATCAGCCCCAGCATTTT. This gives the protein CASSFQGNQPQHF.

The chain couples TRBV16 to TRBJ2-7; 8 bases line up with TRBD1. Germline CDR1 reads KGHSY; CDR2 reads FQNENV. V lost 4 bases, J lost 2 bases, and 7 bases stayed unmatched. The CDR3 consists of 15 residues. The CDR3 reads CASSPRQGTPYEQYF. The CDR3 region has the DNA TGTGCCAGCAGCCCCCGACAGGGGACTCCCTACGAGCAGTACTTC.

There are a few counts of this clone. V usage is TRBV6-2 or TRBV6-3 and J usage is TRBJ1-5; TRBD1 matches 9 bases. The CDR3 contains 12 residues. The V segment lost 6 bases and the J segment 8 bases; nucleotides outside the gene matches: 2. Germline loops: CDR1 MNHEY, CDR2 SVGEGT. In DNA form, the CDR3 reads TGTGCCAGCAGCGGACAGGGGAAGCCCCAGCATTTT. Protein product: CASSGQGKPQHF.

The CDR3 sequence: CASSRTGDNTGELFF. CDR3 nucleotide sequence: TGCGCCAGCAGCCGGACAGGGGATAACACCGGGGAGCTGTTTTTT. This chain uses TRBV10-1 with TRBJ2-2; 9 nucleotides line up with TRBD1. The germline CDR1 and CDR2 sequences are WNHNN and SYGVQD (reference sequence). The CDR3 covers 15 residues. The trim removed 6 bases at V and 2 bases at J, leaving 4 bases unmatched.

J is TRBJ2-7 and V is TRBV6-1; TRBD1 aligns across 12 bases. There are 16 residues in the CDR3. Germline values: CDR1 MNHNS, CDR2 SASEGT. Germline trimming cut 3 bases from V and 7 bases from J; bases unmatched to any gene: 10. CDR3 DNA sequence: TGTGCCAGCAGTGACCCGCCGGGACAGGGGGCCGGAGAGCAGTACTTC. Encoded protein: CASSDPPGQGAGEQYF.

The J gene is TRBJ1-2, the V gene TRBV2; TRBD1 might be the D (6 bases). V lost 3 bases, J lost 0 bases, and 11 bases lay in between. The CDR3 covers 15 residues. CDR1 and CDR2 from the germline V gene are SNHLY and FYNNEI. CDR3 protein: CASSERSGANYGYTF. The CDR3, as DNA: TGTGCCAGCAGTGAGAGGTCAGGGGCTAACTATGGCTACACCTTC.

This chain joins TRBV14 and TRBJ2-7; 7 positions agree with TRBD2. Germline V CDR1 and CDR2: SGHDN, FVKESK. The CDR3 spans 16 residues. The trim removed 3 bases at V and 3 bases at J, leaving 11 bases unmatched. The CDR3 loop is CASSHGPGGRSYEQYF. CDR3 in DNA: TGTGCCAGCAGCCATGGCCCCGGCGGGAGAAGCTACGAGCAGTACTTC.

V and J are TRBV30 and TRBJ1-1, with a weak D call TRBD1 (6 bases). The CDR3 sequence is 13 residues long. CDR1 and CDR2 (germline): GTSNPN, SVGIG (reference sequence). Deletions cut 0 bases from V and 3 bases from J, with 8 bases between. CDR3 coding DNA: TGTGCCTGGAGTGTAGAGGGGGACACTGAAGCTTTCTTT. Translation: CAWSVEGDTEAFF.

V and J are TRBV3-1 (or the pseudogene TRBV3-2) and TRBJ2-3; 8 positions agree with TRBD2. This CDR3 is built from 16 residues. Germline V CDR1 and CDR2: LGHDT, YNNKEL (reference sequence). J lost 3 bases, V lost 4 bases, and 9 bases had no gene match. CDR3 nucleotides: TGTGCCAGCAGCCTAAGAGCGGGGGCCAGGACAGATACGCAGTATTTT. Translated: CASSLRAGARTDTQYF.

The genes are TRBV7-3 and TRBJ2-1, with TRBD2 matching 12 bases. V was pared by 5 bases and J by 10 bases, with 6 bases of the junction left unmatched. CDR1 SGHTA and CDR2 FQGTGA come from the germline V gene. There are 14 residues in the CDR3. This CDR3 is CASSPSGRAVEQFF. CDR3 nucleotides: TGTGCCAGCAGCCCTAGCGGGAGGGCCGTGGAGCAGTTCTTC.

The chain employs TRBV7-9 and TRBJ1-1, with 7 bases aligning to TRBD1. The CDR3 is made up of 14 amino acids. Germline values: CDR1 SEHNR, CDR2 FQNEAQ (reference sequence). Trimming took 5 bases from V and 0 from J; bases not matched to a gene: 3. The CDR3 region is CASSRGQMNTEAFF. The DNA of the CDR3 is TGTGCCAGCAGCCGGGGACAGATGAACACTGAAGCTTTCTTT.

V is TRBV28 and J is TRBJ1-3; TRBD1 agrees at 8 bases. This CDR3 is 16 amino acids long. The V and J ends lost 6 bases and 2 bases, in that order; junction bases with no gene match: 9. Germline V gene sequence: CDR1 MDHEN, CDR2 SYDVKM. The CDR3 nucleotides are TGTGCCAGCAGCCGAAACAGGGGGAAGACTGGAAACACCATATATTTT. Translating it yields CASSRNRGKTGNTIYF.

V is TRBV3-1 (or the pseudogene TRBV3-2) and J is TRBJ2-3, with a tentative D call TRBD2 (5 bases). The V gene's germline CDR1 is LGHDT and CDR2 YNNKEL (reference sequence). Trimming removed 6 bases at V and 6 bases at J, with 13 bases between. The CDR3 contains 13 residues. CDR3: CASRSGLEDTQYF. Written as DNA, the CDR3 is TGTGCCAGCAGGAGCGGCCTGGAGGATACGCAGTATTTT.

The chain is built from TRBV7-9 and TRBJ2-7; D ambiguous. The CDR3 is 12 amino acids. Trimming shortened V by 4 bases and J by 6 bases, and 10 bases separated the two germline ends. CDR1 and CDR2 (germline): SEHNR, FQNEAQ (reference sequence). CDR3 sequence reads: CASSYSGSEQYF. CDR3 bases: TGTGCCAGCAGCTACTCAGGATCCGAGCAGTACTTC.

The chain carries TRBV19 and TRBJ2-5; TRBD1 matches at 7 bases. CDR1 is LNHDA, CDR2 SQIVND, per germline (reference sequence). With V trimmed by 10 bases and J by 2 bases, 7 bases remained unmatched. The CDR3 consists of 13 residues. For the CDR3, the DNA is TGTGCCATAGGGGGCAGGGGACAAGAGACCCAGTACTTC. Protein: CAIGGRGQETQYF.

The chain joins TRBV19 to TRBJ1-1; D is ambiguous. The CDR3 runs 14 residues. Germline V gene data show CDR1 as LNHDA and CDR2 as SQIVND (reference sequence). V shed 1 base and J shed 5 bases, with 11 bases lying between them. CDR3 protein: CASSIVAGKTEAFF. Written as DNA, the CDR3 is TGTGCCAGTAGTATAGTTGCGGGGAAGACTGAAGCTTTCTTT.

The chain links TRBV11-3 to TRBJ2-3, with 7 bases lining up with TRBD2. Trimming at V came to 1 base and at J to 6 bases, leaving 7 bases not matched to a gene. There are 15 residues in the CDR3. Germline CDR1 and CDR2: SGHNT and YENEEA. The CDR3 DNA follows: TGTGCCAGCAGCTTAGGTGCGGGAGCATGGGATACGCAGTATTTT. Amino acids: CASSLGAGAWDTQYF.

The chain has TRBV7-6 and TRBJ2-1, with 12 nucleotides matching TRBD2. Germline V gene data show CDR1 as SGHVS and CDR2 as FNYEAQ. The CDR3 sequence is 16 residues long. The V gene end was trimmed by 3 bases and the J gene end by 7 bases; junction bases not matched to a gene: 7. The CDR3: CASSFRLAGVWNEQFF. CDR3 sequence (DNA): TGTGCCAGCAGCTTCAGACTAGCGGGAGTTTGGAATGAGCAGTTCTTC. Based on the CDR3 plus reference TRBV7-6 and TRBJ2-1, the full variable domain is GAGVSQSPRYKVTKRGQDVALRCDPISGHVSLYWYRQALGQGPEFLTYFNYEAQQDKSGLPNDRFSAERPEGSISTLTIQRTEQRDSAMYRCASSFRLAGVWNEQFFGPGTRLTVL.

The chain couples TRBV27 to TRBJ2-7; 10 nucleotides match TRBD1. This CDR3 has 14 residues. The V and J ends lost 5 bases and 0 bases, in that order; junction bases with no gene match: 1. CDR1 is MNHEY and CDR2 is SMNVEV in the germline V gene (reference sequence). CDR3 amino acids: CASSRTGGSYEQYF. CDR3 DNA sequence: TGTGCCAGCAGTCGGACAGGGGGCTCCTACGAGCAGTACTTC.

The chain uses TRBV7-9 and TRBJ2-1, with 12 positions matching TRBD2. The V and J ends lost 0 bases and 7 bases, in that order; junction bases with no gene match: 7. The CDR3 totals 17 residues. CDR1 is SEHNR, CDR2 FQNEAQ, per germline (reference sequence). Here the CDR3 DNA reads TGTGCCAGCAGCTTAGCGCAAAAGGGGACTAGCGGGAATGAGCAGTTCTTC. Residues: CASSLAQKGTSGNEQFF.

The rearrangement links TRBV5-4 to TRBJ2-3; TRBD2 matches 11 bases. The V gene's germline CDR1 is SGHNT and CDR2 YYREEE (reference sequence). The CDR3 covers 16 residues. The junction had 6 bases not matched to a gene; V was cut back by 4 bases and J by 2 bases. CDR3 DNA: TGTGCCAGCAGCCTCAGGACTAGCGGGTTCACAGATACGCAGTATTTT. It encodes CASSLRTSGFTDTQYF.

CDR3 bases: TGTGCCGTGGATCCCCTAGAGACCGGGGAGCTGTTTTTT. Residues: CAVDPLETGELFF. V usage is TRBV5-4 and J usage is TRBJ2-2; D is undetermined. Germline assignment: CDR1 SGHNT and CDR2 YYREEE (reference sequence). This CDR3 contains 13 residues. Trimming took off 10 bases at V and 5 bases at J, with 15 bases between the two ends.